This TCR beta chain was identified in a study of identical twins. This CDR3 has 15 amino acids. V dropped 0 bases and J dropped 5 bases, with 13 bases sitting between them. CDR1 is LGHDT and CDR2 is YNNKEL in the germline V gene (reference sequence). General study findings and limits: Zero-insertion analyses were open to partial confounding by invariant MAIT and iNKT cells. The conclusions drew on cross-sectional statistical analysis instead of tracking the same donors.

To note about this clonotype: Its specificity is not known.

Template switching added a universal primer site; cDNA carried unique molecular identifiers. TCRdb re-called the 5' RACE reads through MiXCR, storing one row per CDR3 protein. The data contain about 300,000 distinct CDR3 sequences, 9% to 15% of them singletons. The same data also went into a second study, on yellow fever vaccine responses in identical twins. From that report: Twins reportedly mounted vaccine T cell responses that seemed partly convergent, partly personalized.

The clonotype originates from a woman aged 18-29 years in good health. The sample taken for sequencing was CD8+ T cells sorted from blood. The chain employs TRBV3-1 and TRBJ1-2; possible D gene TRBD1, 5 bases. CDR3 region: CASSQDTGDLYGYTF. DNA of the CDR3: TGTGCCAGCAGCCAAGATACTGGGGACCTTTATGGCTACACCTTC.